This TCR beta chain appears in the sequencing data of a study of cytomegalovirus exposure and HLA in healthy donors (dated by TCRdb to the late 2010s). For the study in its entirety: A later analysis indicated that the 90 to 150 validation repertoires were generated on the platform also employed for the 600 to 750 repertoires of the first cohort. The study aimed to test whether signatures of past pathogen exposure could be identified by cataloging public T cell receptors. Besides the first cohort of 666 subjects, a separate validation cohort made up of some 110 different subjects was used. The study combined high-throughput TCR immunosequencing, statistical association of individual TCRs with disease status, and machine learning to predict cytomegalovirus infection status.

The trim is 4 bases for V and 0 bases for J, with a gap of 14 bases between the germline ends. The germline V gene provides CDR1 SGDLS and CDR2 YYNGEE. From cysteine to phenylalanine, the CDR3 is 16 amino acids long. Only CDR3 DNA remains: 48 bases, in frame from the first base. Turning to this clone: Which antigen it targets is not known. No quality values exist for individual bases; no much larger clone is one base distant.

Study-level results and caveats: The authors suggested that the approach could potentially be generalized to other disease states and immunological phenotypes. Subsequent analysis determined that TCRs grouped into clusters in the first cohort also showed a tendency toward co-occurrence across the 120 or so validation repertoires, and 94% of cluster scores exceeded 0. Most TCR sequences were seen in very few donors, while some public TCRs were found in many individuals. The study gave a list of roughly 150 TCR beta chains associated with cytomegalovirus. A few of the identified cytomegalovirus-associated TCR beta chains were confirmed in vitro to be specific for cytomegalovirus antigens. A later analysis had no HLA typing for the validation cohort, so co-occurrence there was scored across all 110 or so repertoires. In both the original and validation cohorts, the classifier was reported to diagnose cytomegalovirus status with high specificity and sensitivity.

The donors were included in the validation cohort of roughly 130 subjects, a group kept apart from the roughly 610-subject first cohort. The protocol used for the library was the immunoSEQ multiplex PCR assay. The published analysis was carried out like this. A statistical classification framework was built to diagnose cytomegalovirus status from the catalog of TCR beta chain sequences. The source is immuneACCESS, and TCRdb retained only in-frame sequences with V and J called. Part of the clones is not carried over; for the studies checked, unresolved V genes explain less than half of this, and the remainder is unexplained. For V, J and clone size, that table is used; D and trimming come from the DNA. The sample data list roughly 130,000 clones, and just under 90% of these were observed just once. The ten largest clones take up 6.2% of the sample.

Sequenced: PBMCs. This chain joins TRBV9 to TRBJ2-1; TRBD1 could be the D gene, as 6 bases match. The receptor was isolated from a woman under 40 in good health and CMV-seropositive. This receptor has the CDR3 CASSSTGISSYNEQFF. The bases are TGTGCCAGCAGCTCAACAGGGATAAGCTCCTACAATGAGCAGTTCTTC.